Shown below are 19 T cell receptor beta chains from a single sample sequenced in a study of vaccination and CD4 T cells after COVID-19. Treatment of the sample: roughly 10-day PBMC culture with coronavirus spike peptide pools or control peptides (ViraFEST assay). Scientists ran DNA taken from cultured CD4+ T cells through the Oncomine TCR Beta short-read assay for sequencing. MiXCR was run by TCRdb on the PCR reads, yielding one entry per CDR3 protein. The repertoire has 15,000 to 20,000 distinct CDR3 sequences, approximately 57% of them found once; the top ten carry more than 10%. Their cognate antigens are unknown. The sample taken for sequencing was CD4+ T cells from blood, cultured in vitro. The receptor source for this set is a human donor who had recovered from COVID-19.

This chain joins TRBV27 and TRBJ1-5; D call uncertain. Trimming took off 5 bases at V and 7 bases at J, with 15 bases between the two ends. The CDR3 runs 14 residues. Per germline, CDR1 MNHEY and CDR2 SMNVEV (reference sequence). Written as DNA, the CDR3 is TGTGCCAGCAGTGGAGACCCAGAGGACCAGCCCCAGCATTTT. Translated, it gives CASSGDPEDQPQHF.

This chain connects TRBV6-1 to TRBJ2-1, with 10 bases aligning to TRBD2. The CDR3 contains 15 residues. Germline CDR1 and CDR2: MNHNS and SASEGT. V shed 8 bases and J 6 bases; nucleotides not matched to a gene: 10. Here the CDR3 DNA reads TGTGCCAGCCTACGCCTAGCGGGAGTTAGCAATGAGCAGTTCTTC. Its protein is CASLRLAGVSNEQFF.

This chain links TRBV11-2 with TRBJ2-7; 8 bases are a match to TRBD1. CDR1 is SGHAT and CDR2 is FQNNGV in the germline V gene. The CDR3 is 14 residues long. The V gene end was trimmed by 7 bases and the J gene end by 1 base; junction bases not matched to a gene: 6. CDR3 in DNA: TGTGCCAGCATGCAACAGGGGGTATCCTACGAGCAGTACTTC. This translates into CASMQQGVSYEQYF.

This clonotype has just one count. V and J are TRBV12-3 or TRBV12-4 and TRBJ1-2; tentatively, D is TRBD1 (5 bases). This CDR3 spans 15 amino acids. Trimming cost V 3 bases and J 9 bases, with 20 bases left between them. CDR3 residues: CASSFRTPSRESYTF. Here the CDR3 DNA reads TGTGCCAGCAGTTTCAGGACACCCTCCCGGGAGAGCTACACCTTC.

This clonotype has only a few counts. The V and J genes are TRBV6-1 and TRBJ1-2; the match to TRBD1 covers 7 bases. CDR3 size: 13 residues. Germline V CDR1 and CDR2: MNHNS, SASEGT. The V and J ends lost 6 bases and 7 bases, in that order; junction bases with no gene match: 8. In DNA form, the CDR3 reads TGTGCCAGCAGGTCCGCGAGGGGGCCTGGCTACACCTTC. This sequence encodes CASRSARGPGYTF.

V is TRBV2 and J is TRBJ2-7; D might be TRBD2 (5 bases). V gave up 7 bases and J gave up 6 bases, with 10 bases separating them. The CDR3 is made up of 11 amino acids. Germline CDR1 is SNHLY and CDR2 is FYNNEI. The CDR3 DNA reads as TGTGCCAGCACACGTGAGGGCGAGCAGTACTTC. This codes for CASTREGEQYF.

This rearrangement joins TRBV19 to TRBJ2-1, with D perhaps TRBD1 (6 bases). There are 14 residues in the CDR3. V shed 5 bases and J shed 7 bases, with 15 bases lying between them. Germline CDR1 and CDR2: LNHDA and SQIVND (reference sequence). The CDR3 nucleotides are TGTGCCAGTAGTGACAGGTGGGTTAGAAATGAGCAGTTCTTC. Encoded protein: CASSDRWVRNEQFF.

This chain links TRBV11-2 with TRBJ2-3, with 7 bases identical to TRBD1. V lost 5 bases to trimming and J lost 6 bases; unmatched junction nucleotides: 5. The germline CDR1 and CDR2 sequences are SGHAT and FQNNGV. This CDR3 has 13 amino acids. The CDR3 region is CASSADRVDTQYF. The CDR3 bases are TGTGCCAGCAGCGCCGACAGGGTTGATACGCAGTATTTT.

The chain has TRBV6-5 and TRBJ1-6; 7 nucleotides line up with TRBD1. V was pared by 2 bases and J by 7 bases, with 11 bases of the junction left unmatched. In germline, CDR1 is MNHEY, CDR2 SVGAGI. The CDR3 loop spans 17 amino acids. In nucleotides, the CDR3 is TGTGCCAGCAGTTACCCCCCGGACAGGAGGAAGAATTCACCCCTCCACTTT. This translates into CASSYPPDRRKNSPLHF.

The chain has TRBV24-1 and TRBJ2-7, with no clear D. The V gene's germline CDR1 is KGHDR and CDR2 SFDVKD. V was clipped by 2 bases and J by 7 bases, with 11 bases between them. The CDR3 sequence is 13 residues long. DNA for the CDR3: TGTGCCACCAGTGATTCGGCATTGGGAGAGCAGTACTTC. Translated, it gives CATSDSALGEQYF.

The chain links TRBV5-4 to TRBJ2-7; 9 nucleotides agree with TRBD1. This CDR3 contains 14 residues. Germline CDR1 reads SGHNT; CDR2 reads YYREEE (reference sequence). Germline trimming cut 4 bases from V and 3 bases from J; bases unmatched to any gene: 5. Written as DNA, the CDR3 is TGTGCCAGCAGCAACCGACAGGGGGACTACGAGCAGTACTTC. It translates to CASSNRQGDYEQYF.

By its share, this clonotype is large. The chain carries TRBV2 and TRBJ1-2; 7 positions match TRBD1. Germline V gives CDR1 SNHLY, CDR2 FYNNEI. V dropped 6 bases and J dropped 9; count of bases not matched to a gene: 10. The CDR3 is 13 residues long. The CDR3 reads CASRRDSGMRYTF. CDR3 bases: TGTGCCAGCAGACGGGACAGCGGGATGCGCTACACCTTC. The full variable domain, rest sourced from reference TRBV2 and TRBJ1-2, is EPEVTQTPSHQVTQMGQEVILRCVPISNHLYFYWYRQILGQKVEFLVSFYNNEISEKSEIFDDQFSVERPDGSNFTLKIRSTKLEDSAMYFCASRRDSGMRYTFGSGTRLTVV.

The chain combines TRBV15 with TRBJ2-2; 8 bases agree with TRBD2. Germline assignment: CDR1 LNHNV and CDR2 YYDKDF (reference sequence). The ends lost 1 base at V and 4 bases at J; junction bases unmatched: 8. This CDR3 has 17 residues. CDR3 amino acids: CATSRATGTSVTGELFF. CDR3 nucleotides: TGTGCCACCAGCAGAGCAACCGGGACTAGTGTCACCGGGGAGCTGTTTTTT.

The CDR3 nucleotides read TGTGCCAGCAGTTCTAGCGGGGGGCGGTACGAGCAGTACTTC. Its protein product is CASSSSGGRYEQYF. J is TRBJ2-7 and V is TRBV27; 11 bases agree with TRBD2. V was pared by 4 bases and J by 4 bases, with 3 bases of the junction left unmatched. Germline lookup yields CDR1 MNHEY and CDR2 SMNVEV (reference sequence). The CDR3 extends over 14 amino acids.

The rearrangement links TRBV27 to TRBJ2-7; TRBD1 agrees at 7 bases. Unmatched junction bases numbered 9, after V lost 7 bases and J lost 3 bases. This CDR3 comprises 14 residues. Per the germline V gene, CDR1 is MNHEY and CDR2 is SMNVEV (reference sequence). The CDR3 coding sequence is TGTGCCAGCAACAACTTGGGGACAGACTACGAGCAGTACTTC. It encodes CASNNLGTDYEQYF.

This clonotype appeared a few times. The rearrangement uses TRBV28 and TRBJ1-3, with TRBD1 matching 7 bases. CDR3 length: 15 amino acids. V lost 6 bases and J lost 4; bases outside the gene matches: 9. Germline V lookup: CDR1 MDHEN, CDR2 SYDVKM. The CDR3: CASSLGQVLGNTIYF. DNA for the CDR3: TGTGCCAGCAGCCTAGGACAGGTCCTGGGAAACACCATATATTTT.

This clonotype was picked up one time. The chain carries TRBV6-5 and TRBJ2-7; 9 bases line up with TRBD2. The CDR3 sequence is 15 residues long. V lost 4 bases and J lost 3; bases outside the gene matches: 7. The germline CDR1 and CDR2 sequences are MNHEY and SVGAGI. CDR3 nucleotide sequence: TGTGCCAGCAGTTCCCTTGGCGGGGGGGGCTACGAGCAGTACTTC. Amino acid sequence: CASSSLGGGGYEQYF.

The gene calls are TRBV6-5 and TRBJ1-2, with D maybe TRBD1 (6 bases). The CDR3 length is 15 residues. V gave up 0 bases and J gave up 8 bases, with 16 bases separating them. Looked up from germline, CDR1 is MNHEY and CDR2 is SVGAGI. The CDR3 DNA is TGTGCCAGCAGTTACTCGTTGAACAGGGACGACGGCTACACCTTC. It is translated as CASSYSLNRDDGYTF.

This rearrangement joins TRBV5-1 to TRBJ2-1, with 10 bases that match TRBD1. The CDR3 contains 15 residues. CDR1 and CDR2 from the germline V gene are SGHRS and YFSETQ. V shed 5 bases, J shed 4 bases, and the junction held 6 bases outside the gene matches. DNA for the CDR3: TGCGCCAGCAGAACGACAGGGGGCCTATACAATGAGCAGTTCTTC. Translating gives CASRTTGGLYNEQFF.